This record concerns one TCR beta chain sequence. No antigen is known for it. Then a second PCR, running roughly 7 to 11 cycles, was carried out with a sample-barcoded 5' primer and a J-beta primer mix. Template switching added a 12-random-nucleotide identifier to every cDNA molecule. In TCRdb, the 5' RACE reads were re-called with MiXCR into one record per CDR3 protein. The sample has more than 1,000,000 distinct CDR3 sequences, approximately 25% seen once; the top ten hold about 0.69%. Germline assignment: CDR1 DFQATT and CDR2 SNEGSKA (reference sequence). V was trimmed by 6 bases and J by 2 bases, leaving 10 bases between them. The length of the CDR3 is 13 residues. These data belong to a study of blood T cells in healthy people across ages. Overall study findings and caveats: Those diversity estimates obtained from one million T cells were thought to be underestimates.

These sequences were also reported in another study, on T cells of mothers and their children.

The sequenced sample consisted of blood. This chain connects TRBV20-1 to TRBJ2-2; a possible D gene is TRBD1 (5 bases). This clonotype was sampled from a girl aged 2 to 10 in good health. The CDR3 DNA reads as TGCAGTGCACGACAGACAAACACCGGGGAGCTGTTTTTT. Its translation: CSARQTNTGELFF.